A single sample is the source of the 8 T cell receptor beta chains below, sequenced in a study of chemoradiotherapy in HPV16-positive cancers. Profiled with immunoSEQ multiplex PCR; TCRdb holds only in-frame clones, not every one. The sample consists of 900 to 1,100 clones, under 85% of them appearing once. Here the sequenced sample was tumor tissue, taken from a patient who underwent chemoradiotherapy. These receptors all come from a human donor with HPV-associated anogenital cancer.

The genes are TRBV4-3 and TRBJ2-3; D remains unclear. Germline lookup yields CDR1 LGHNA and CDR2 YSLEER. The CDR3 is made up of 14 amino acids. Deletions cut 3 bases from V and 2 bases from J, with 9 bases between. CDR3 amino acids: CASSQRRDTDTQYF. The CDR3 DNA sequence: TGCGCCAGCAGCCAGCGGAGAGACACAGATACGCAGTATTTT.

This chain connects TRBV4-1 to TRBJ2-7; D is ambiguous. This CDR3 comprises 15 residues. Trimming took 4 bases from V and 3 from J, leaving 16 bases between them. Germline CDR1 reads MGHRA; CDR2 reads YSYEKL. Written as DNA, the CDR3 is TGCGCCAGCAGCCTTGGGGTTTCGAATTTCTACGAGCAGTACTTC. The encoded protein is CASSLGVSNFYEQYF.

This rearrangement joins TRBV2 to TRBJ2-7; TRBD1 or TRBD2 may be the D gene (5 bases each). The CDR3 consists of 16 residues. Trimming shortened V by 2 bases and J by 3 bases, and 17 bases separated the two germline ends. Germline CDR1 and CDR2: SNHLY and FYNNEI. CDR3 loop: CASSELGARGNYEQYF. As DNA, the CDR3 is TGTGCCAGCAGTGAACTAGGGGCTAGAGGGAACTACGAGCAGTACTTC.

This clone was detected a few times. The rearrangement links TRBV7-8 to TRBJ2-5; unclear D gene. Germline loops: CDR1 SGHVS, CDR2 FQNEAQ. The V end lost 3 bases, the J end lost 1 base, and 12 bases lay between the germline ends. CDR3 length equals 15 residues. The CDR3 bases are TGTGCCAGCAGCTTCGGCAGTAGGACCCAAGAGACCCAGTACTTC. This translates into CASSFGSRTQETQYF.

The sample holds a few counts of this clone. The chain links TRBV9 to TRBJ1-1, with 8 bases fitting TRBD1. Germline V gene data show CDR1 as SGDLS and CDR2 as YYNGEE. The CDR3 has 13 amino acids. J lost 5 bases, V lost 4 bases, and 4 bases had no gene match. CDR3 DNA sequence: TGTGCCAGCAGCTCGGACAGGGCAACTGAAGCTTTCTTT. Amino acid sequence: CASSSDRATEAFF.

The rearrangement joins TRBV11-2 to TRBJ2-3, with TRBD1 identical over 11 bases. The V segment lost 4 bases and the J segment 1 base; nucleotides outside the gene matches: 13. Germline assignment: CDR1 SGHAT and CDR2 FQNNGV. CDR3 size: 19 residues. The CDR3 region has the DNA TGTGCCAGCAGCTGGAGCGGGACAGGGGGTACTATGGGCACAGATACGCAGTATTTT. Encoded protein: CASSWSGTGGTMGTDTQYF.

By proportion, this clone is large (0.1 to 1%). This CDR3 is CASSSTQATEAFF. The CDR3, as DNA: TGTGCCAGCAGCTCTACGCAGGCCACTGAAGCTTTCTTT. The rearrangement joins TRBV7-8 to TRBJ1-1; D unclear. The V and J ends lost 4 bases and 4 bases respectively, with 10 bases between them. CDR1 and CDR2 from the germline V gene are SGHVS and FQNEAQ. There are 13 residues in the CDR3.

The CDR3 loop is CASSDRPYDRCGPLKELFF. Written as DNA, the CDR3 is TGTGCCAGCAGTGACAGACCATACGACAGATGCGGTCCCTTGAAGGAACTGTTTTTT. This rearrangement joins TRBV6-7 to TRBJ1-4, with D possibly matching TRBD1 (5 bases). TRBV6-7 is marked as an open reading frame, function uncertain. This CDR3 comprises 19 residues. Trimming shortened V by 5 bases and J by 12 bases, and 34 bases separated the two germline ends.